The 32 T cell receptor beta chains given below trace back to one sample, sequenced in a study of blood T cell repertoires in COVID-19. Method: immunoSEQ multiplex PCR; TCRdb's copy keeps in-frame clones and lacks some. Counted here are some 110,000 clones, over 65% occurring once; the ten biggest clones make up over 2%. The sample taken for sequencing was peripheral blood. The receptor set was obtained from a man younger than 40 with acute or convalescent COVID-19.

This clone was recorded once. The chain has TRBV20-1 and TRBJ2-3, with 10 bases that match TRBD2. The ends lost 3 bases at V and 4 bases at J; junction bases unmatched: 16. The CDR3 is 18 amino acids. Looked up from germline, CDR1 is DFQATT and CDR2 is SNEGSKA (reference sequence). CDR3 DNA: TGCAGTGCTAGTATGGCTAGCGGGAGTAGTCCCCAAGCAGATACGCAGTATTTT. This sequence encodes CSASMASGSSPQADTQYF.

The gene calls are TRBV6-5 and TRBJ2-1; unclear D gene. The germline gives CDR1 MNHEY, CDR2 SVGAGI. The CDR3 has 13 residues. V dropped 5 bases and J dropped 0 bases, with 5 bases sitting between them. The CDR3 nucleotides read TGTGCCAGCAGTCGAGTCTCCTACAATGAGCAGTTCTTC. It codes for CASSRVSYNEQFF.

The CDR3 is CASSFAGGNTEAFF. The CDR3 DNA follows: TGTGCCAGCAGCTTTGCAGGTGGGAACACTGAAGCTTTCTTT. V and J are TRBV11-2 and TRBJ1-1; D is undetermined. The CDR3 totals 14 residues. Germline CDR1 is SGHAT and CDR2 is FQNNGV. With 3 bases removed from V and 1 base from J, the gap between germline ends came to 9 bases.

This clone has just a few counts. This chain links TRBV11-2 with TRBJ2-5; 10 positions match TRBD2. Losses at the gene ends were 0 bases for V and 4 bases for J; bases not matched to a gene: 8. The CDR3 length is 17 residues. The germline CDR1 and CDR2 sequences are SGHAT and FQNNGV. CDR3 DNA sequence: TGTGCCAGCAGCTTAGAGAATAACGAGCGGGGGGGAGAGACCCAGTACTTC. Residues: CASSLENNERGGETQYF.

V is TRBV6-6 and J is TRBJ2-7, with 11 bases aligning to TRBD2. The CDR3 loop spans 15 amino acids. Per the germline V gene, CDR1 is MNHNY and CDR2 is SVGAGI (reference sequence). The V segment lost 5 bases and the J segment 3 bases; nucleotides outside the gene matches: 6. The CDR3 protein is CASSPGTSGFYEQYV. CDR3 in DNA: TGTGCCAGCAGTCCCGGGACTAGCGGATTCTACGAGCAGTACGTC.

This clone was counted a single time. The chain has TRBV6-5 and TRBJ1-2, with TRBD1 matching 11 bases. J was trimmed by 6 bases and V by 7 bases; bases with no gene match: 7. Germline CDR1 is MNHEY and CDR2 is SVGAGI. The CDR3 loop spans 14 amino acids. The CDR3 protein is CASKRTGGSDGYTF. CDR3 nucleotide sequence: TGTGCCAGCAAGAGGACAGGGGGCTCTGATGGCTACACCTTC.

The V gene is TRBV6-1, the J gene TRBJ1-1, with D possibly matching TRBD1 (6 bases). Trimming took off 3 bases at V and 6 bases at J, with 14 bases between the two ends. This CDR3 region has 14 residues. Germline V lookup: CDR1 MNHNS, CDR2 SASEGT. The CDR3 coding sequence is TGTGCCAGCAGTGATTCTTTCTCAGGGGCTGAAGCTTTCTTT. This encodes CASSDSFSGAEAFF.

There are a few counts of this clone. V and J are TRBV20-1 and TRBJ2-3, with D possibly TRBD1 on 5 matching bases. The CDR3 sequence is 14 residues long. The germline CDR1 and CDR2 sequences are DFQATT and SNEGSKA (reference sequence). Trimming cost V 3 bases and J 0 bases, with 10 bases left between them. CDR3 protein: CSASLTASTDTQYF. CDR3 sequence (DNA): TGCAGTGCTAGTTTGACAGCTAGCACAGATACGCAGTATTTT.

The table lists this clone with a few counts. This chain links TRBV7-8 with TRBJ2-7; 8 nucleotides line up with TRBD1. Germline lookup yields CDR1 SGHVS and CDR2 FQNEAQ. The CDR3 length is 17 residues. J gave up 0 bases and V 3 bases, and 10 bases lay outside the gene matches. CDR3 sequence reads: CASSFGPGQASSYEQYF. The CDR3 region has the DNA TGTGCCAGCAGCTTTGGTCCGGGACAGGCGAGCTCCTACGAGCAGTACTTC.

The V call is TRBV18, the J call TRBJ1-4; TRBD1 aligns across 9 bases. The V gene's germline CDR1 is KGHSH and CDR2 LQKENI. Trimming cost V 4 bases and J 14 bases; bases outside gene matches: 17. The CDR3 loop spans 16 amino acids. The chain's CDR3 is CASSQPGQGGAQSLFF. The CDR3, as DNA: TGTGCCAGCTCACAACCGGGACAGGGAGGAGCCCAGAGTCTGTTTTTT.

The table lists this clone with a count of one. The V call is TRBV7-2, the J call TRBJ1-5; D perhaps matches TRBD1 (6 bases). The CDR3 has 15 residues. Germline V gives CDR1 SGHTA, CDR2 FQGNSA. V dropped 5 bases and J dropped 3 bases, with 14 bases sitting between them. Written as DNA, the CDR3 is TGTGCCAGCAGCCAAAGTGGGGGCTTCAATCAGCCCCAGCATTTT. Residues: CASSQSGGFNQPQHF.

V usage is TRBV5-4 and J usage is TRBJ2-5, with 11 nucleotides matching TRBD1. The CDR3 covers 15 residues. The germline CDR1 and CDR2 sequences are SGHNT and YYREEE (reference sequence). Trimming cost V 0 bases and J 5 bases; bases outside gene matches: 3. DNA for the CDR3: TGTGCCAGCAGCTTGGGGACAGGGGGCGCCGAGACCCAGTACTTC. It encodes CASSLGTGGAETQYF. The full variable domain, rest sourced from reference TRBV5-4 and TRBJ2-5, is ETGVTQSPTHLIKTRGQQVTLRCSSQSGHNTVSWYQQALGQGPQFIFQYYREEENGRGNFPPRFSGLQFPNYSSELNVNALELDDSALYLCASSLGTGGAETQYFGPGTRLLVL.

This clone was counted once. The gene calls are TRBV6-5 and TRBJ1-1; no firm D call. Trimming stripped 2 bases from V and 3 bases from J, with 10 bases between. The CDR3 spans 14 residues. CDR1 is MNHEY, CDR2 SVGAGI, per germline. The CDR3 DNA sequence: TGTGCCAGCAGTTACGGCGGTTTTCACACTGAAGCTTTCTTT. Its translation: CASSYGGFHTEAFF.

The genes are TRBV6-5 and TRBJ1-5, with a tentative D call TRBD1 (6 bases). Trimming removed 5 bases from V and 2 bases from J, with 13 bases in between. The CDR3 sequence is 15 residues long. CDR1 and CDR2 (germline): MNHEY, SVGAGI. CDR3 loop: CASSPRGYRNQPQHF. The CDR3 DNA reads TGTGCCAGCAGTCCCAGGGGATATCGCAATCAGCCCCAGCATTTT.

This chain connects TRBV6-1 to TRBJ2-7; weak D call: TRBD1 (6 bases). This CDR3 region has 15 residues. The germline CDR1 and CDR2 sequences are MNHNS and SASEGT. V dropped 3 bases and J dropped 0 bases, with 12 bases sitting between them. CDR3 sequence: CASSDYQDSSYEQYV. CDR3 DNA sequence: TGTGCCAGCAGTGATTATCAGGACAGCTCCTACGAGCAGTACGTC.

The table lists this clone with a few counts. The gene calls are TRBV7-9 and TRBJ2-5; 7 nucleotides match TRBD2. Germline lookup yields CDR1 SEHNR and CDR2 FQNEAQ (reference sequence). CDR3 length: 17 residues. V was pared by 5 bases and J by 5 bases, with 17 bases of the junction left unmatched. The CDR3 nucleotides are TGTGCCAGCAGCCCGGAGACCCAACTAGCGTTCGGGGAGACCCAGTACTTC. Amino acid sequence: CASSPETQLAFGETQYF.

The chain is built from TRBV19 and TRBJ1-1, with 9 bases lining up with TRBD1. This CDR3 has 17 residues. Germline V gives CDR1 LNHDA, CDR2 SQIVND (reference sequence). V lost 5 bases to trimming and J lost 1 base; unmatched junction nucleotides: 11. The CDR3, as DNA: TGTGCCAGTAGTGACTACAGGGGGCGAGGAGGGAACACTGAAGCTTTCTTT. As protein: CASSDYRGRGGNTEAFF.

V and J are TRBV12-5 and TRBJ1-4, with TRBD1 matching 9 bases. CDR1 is LGHNT, CDR2 FRNRAP, per germline. This CDR3 is 15 amino acids long. V trimming: 1 base; J trimming: 4 bases; junction bases outside the gene matches: 1. The CDR3 region is CASGLGTGVNEKLFF. The CDR3 nucleotides read TGTGCTAGTGGTTTGGGGACAGGGGTTAATGAAAAACTGTTTTTT. The entire variable domain, with the rest obtained from reference TRBV12-5 and TRBJ1-4, is as follows: DARVTQTPRHKVTEMGQEVTMRCQPILGHNTVFWYRQTMMQGLELLAYFRNRAPLDDSGMPKDRFSAEMPDATLATLKIQPSEPRDSAVYFCASGLGTGVNEKLFFGSGTQLSVL.

This chain connects TRBV18 to TRBJ2-5, with 8 bases lining up with TRBD2. The CDR3 sequence is 16 residues long. Germline CDR1 reads KGHSH; CDR2 reads LQKENI. V lost 2 bases and J lost 0; bases outside the gene matches: 5. The CDR3 loop reads CASSPVLAEYQETQYF. CDR3 nucleotides: TGTGCCAGCTCACCAGTACTAGCGGAGTACCAAGAGACCCAGTACTTC. Using reference TRBV18 and TRBJ2-5 for the parts outside the CDR3, the full variable domain is NAGVMQNPRHLVRRRGQEARLRCSPMKGHSHVYWYRQLPEEGLKFMVYLQKENIIDESGMPKERFSAEFPKEGPSILRIQQVVRGDSAAYFCASSPVLAEYQETQYFGPGTRLLVL.

This chain joins TRBV5-4 and TRBJ2-7; the D is unclear. Between the trimmed V and J ends, which lost 2 bases and 5 bases, there was a span of 11 bases. The CDR3 has 13 amino acids. CDR1 is SGHNT, CDR2 YYREEE, per germline (reference sequence). CDR3 protein: CASSFFAGHEQYF. As DNA, the CDR3 is TGTGCCAGCAGCTTTTTCGCAGGCCACGAGCAGTACTTC.

J is TRBJ2-5 and V is TRBV2, with 11 nucleotides matching TRBD2. CDR1 and CDR2 from the germline V gene are SNHLY and FYNNEI. This CDR3 has 17 amino acids. Trimming removed 7 bases from V and 1 base from J; junction bases left unmatched: 11. DNA for the CDR3: TGTGCCAGCACTCATCTAACTAGCGGGAGCCTCCAAGAGACCCAGTACTTC. Amino acids: CASTHLTSGSLQETQYF.

The chain employs TRBV7-2 and TRBJ1-6; 10 positions match TRBD1. CDR3 length: 15 amino acids. CDR1 and CDR2 (germline): SGHTA, FQGNSA. V was clipped by 5 bases and J by 10 bases; unmatched bases: 8. The CDR3 is CASSPGQGMKSPLHF. CDR3 sequence (DNA): TGTGCCAGCAGCCCGGGACAGGGGATGAAATCACCCCTCCACTTT.

Note on this clone: The germline gene is not matched at one end of the junction; a read error may be the cause. The chain's CDR3 is CASSLGTGGLETQYF. The DNA of the CDR3 is TGTGCTAGCAGCTTAGGGACAGGGGGCTTGGAGACCCAGTACTTC. The J gene is TRBJ2-5, the V gene TRBV7-7; TRBD1 agrees at 12 bases. CDR3 length: 15 residues. Germline V gene lookup returns CDR1 SSHAT and CDR2 FNYEAQ (reference sequence).

Of note for this clone: This sample also contains other DNA sequences that code for the same CDR3. V is TRBV7-2 and J is TRBJ1-6, with TRBD1 matching 7 bases. Germline CDR1 and CDR2: SGHTA and FQGNSA. The CDR3 has 15 amino acids. With 5 bases clipped from V and 5 bases from J, the junction kept 6 bases outside the gene matches. The CDR3 protein is CASSLTGTDNSPLHF. CDR3 nucleotide sequence: TGTGCCAGCAGCCTGACCGGGACAGATAATTCACCCCTCCACTTT.

About this clone itself: This sample includes further DNA sequences coding for the same CDR3. The chain combines TRBV7-8 with TRBJ1-1; 10 bases map to TRBD1. Losses at the gene ends were 1 base for V and 3 bases for J; bases not matched to a gene: 5. The length of the CDR3 is 16 residues. CDR1 and CDR2 (germline): SGHVS, FQNEAQ. The CDR3 is CASSLGSGQGDTEAFF. The CDR3, as DNA: TGTGCCAGCAGCTTAGGAAGTGGACAGGGGGACACTGAAGCTTTCTTT.

CDR3 nucleotide sequence: TGTGCCGGCCCAGGGGAAACCGGGGAGCTGTTTTTT. Encoded protein: CAGPGETGELFF. The chain links TRBV30 to TRBJ2-2, with D perhaps matching TRBD1 (6 bases). Trimming took 8 bases from V and 5 from J, leaving 12 bases between them. The CDR3 totals 12 residues. Per the germline V gene, CDR1 is GTSNPN and CDR2 is SVGIG (reference sequence).

V usage is TRBV20-1 and J usage is TRBJ2-7; the D gene is possibly TRBD1 (7 bases). This CDR3 has 11 amino acids. Per germline, CDR1 DFQATT and CDR2 SNEGSKA (reference sequence). V was trimmed by 6 bases and J by 7 bases, leaving 13 bases between them. In DNA form, the CDR3 reads TGCAGTGCCAGGGGGGCCCGGGAGCAGTACTTC. As protein: CSARGAREQYF.

The V and J genes are TRBV27 and TRBJ2-3; unclear D gene. Germline CDR1 MNHEY, CDR2 SMNVEV (reference sequence). Trimming shortened V by 3 bases and J by 5 bases, and 12 bases separated the two germline ends. The CDR3 contains 14 residues. CDR3 protein: CASSFSPWLDTQYF. The DNA of the CDR3 is TGTGCCAGCAGTTTTAGCCCATGGTTAGATACGCAGTATTTT.

V usage is TRBV27 and J usage is TRBJ1-6, with 9 bases that match TRBD1. CDR1 and CDR2 from the germline V gene are MNHEY and SMNVEV (reference sequence). The CDR3 contains 14 residues. Unmatched junction bases numbered 3, after V lost 4 bases and J lost 8 bases. The CDR3 sequence is CASSYGQGYSPLHF. CDR3 nucleotides: TGTGCCAGCAGTTATGGACAGGGGTATTCACCCCTCCACTTT.

This sequence joins TRBV13 and TRBJ2-2; 11 nucleotides align to TRBD1. V shed 4 bases and J 1 base; nucleotides not matched to a gene: 8. CDR1 and CDR2 (germline): PRHDT, FYEKMQ (reference sequence). There are 18 residues in the CDR3. CDR3: CASSSFRDRGMNTGELFF. The CDR3 DNA reads TGTGCCAGCAGCTCGTTCCGGGACAGGGGGATGAACACCGGGGAGCTGTTTTTT.

The genes are TRBV6-2 or TRBV6-3 and TRBJ2-7; TRBD2 matches at 10 bases. Germline V CDR1 and CDR2: MNHEY, SVGEGT. The CDR3 is 15 residues long. The J segment lost 0 bases and the V segment lost 2 bases, leaving 1 base of the junction unmatched. The CDR3 DNA follows: TGTGCCAGCAGTTACGGACTAGCGGCCTCCTACGAGCAGTACTTC. This encodes CASSYGLAASYEQYF.

The rearrangement uses TRBV9 and TRBJ2-3; 12 bases agree with TRBD2. The CDR3 loop spans 13 amino acids. The V gene's germline CDR1 is SGDLS and CDR2 YYNGEE. V gave up 5 bases and J gave up 5 bases; unmatched junction bases: 0. CDR3 DNA sequence: TGTGCCAGCAGGGGACTAGCGGGAGATACGCAGTATTTT. Its protein product is CASRGLAGDTQYF. Based on the CDR3 plus reference TRBV9 and TRBJ2-3, the full variable domain is DSGVTQTPKHLITATGQRVTLRCSPRSGDLSVYWYQQSLDQGLQFLIQYYNGEERAKGNILERFSAQQFPDLHSELNLSSLELGDSALYFCASRGLAGDTQYFGPGTRLTVL.